The source of this T cell receptor beta chain is a study of monozygotic twins with inflammatory bowel disease. This CDR3 has 16 amino acids. In germline, CDR1 is MNHEY, CDR2 SMNVEV (reference sequence). Eight separate reactions per sample yielded the cDNA. A template switching step added UMIs, each with a 6-nucleotide sample barcode. TCRdb reanalyzed the 5' RACE reads and collapses them to one entry per CDR3 protein, without DNA. In total, the table holds 110,000 or so distinct CDR3 sequences. The TCR originated in a human donor with ulcerative colitis or Crohn's disease, or a healthy co-twin of an affected twin (not recorded which). Sequenced sample: blood. V and J are TRBV27 and TRBJ2-3; TCRdb calls TRBD2, which cannot be checked without DNA. The CDR3 protein is CASSSLTSGDTDTQYF.